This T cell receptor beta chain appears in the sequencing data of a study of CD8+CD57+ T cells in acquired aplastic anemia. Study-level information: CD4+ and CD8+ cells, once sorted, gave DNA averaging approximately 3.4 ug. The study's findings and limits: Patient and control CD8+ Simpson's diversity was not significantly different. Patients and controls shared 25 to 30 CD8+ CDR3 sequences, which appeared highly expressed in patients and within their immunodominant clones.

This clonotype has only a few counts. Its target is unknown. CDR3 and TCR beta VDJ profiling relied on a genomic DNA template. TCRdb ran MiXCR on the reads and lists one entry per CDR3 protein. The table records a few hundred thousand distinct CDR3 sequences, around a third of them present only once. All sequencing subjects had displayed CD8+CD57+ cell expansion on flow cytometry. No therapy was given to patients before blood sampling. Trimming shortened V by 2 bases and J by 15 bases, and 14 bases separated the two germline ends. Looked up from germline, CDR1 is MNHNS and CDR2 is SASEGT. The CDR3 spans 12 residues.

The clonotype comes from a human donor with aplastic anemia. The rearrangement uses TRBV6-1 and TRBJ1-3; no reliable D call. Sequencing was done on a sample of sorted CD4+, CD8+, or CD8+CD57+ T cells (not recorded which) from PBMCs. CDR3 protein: CASSERAETKYF. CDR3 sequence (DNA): TGTGCCAGCAGTGAACGGGCAGAGACTAAATATTTT.